One and the same sample provided the 12 T cell receptor beta chains below, sequenced in a study of blood T cell repertoires in COVID-19. The data were produced by immunoSEQ multiplex PCR, yet TCRdb's version contains in-frame clones alone and is incomplete. The sample holds under 40,000 clones; 70% to 90% are singletons and the top ten take roughly 24%. The sequenced sample was peripheral blood. These receptors were obtained from a woman of 80 years or more with active or convalescent COVID-19.

This chain joins TRBV7-8 and TRBJ1-3; no clear D. Per germline, CDR1 SGHVS and CDR2 FQNEAQ. Trimming took off 5 bases at V and 1 base at J, with 15 bases between the two ends. CDR3 length: 16 amino acids. The CDR3 nucleotides are TGTGCCAGCAGCCCAGAGAGGCGGATTTCTGGAAACACCATATATTTT. Translating gives CASSPERRISGNTIYF. The entire variable domain, with the rest obtained from reference TRBV7-8 and TRBJ1-3, is as follows: GAGVSQSPRYKVAKRGQDVALRCDPISGHVSLFWYQQALGQGPEFLTYFQNEAQLDKSGLPSDRFFAERPEGSVSTLKIQRTQQEDSAVYLCASSPERRISGNTIYFGEGSWLTVV.

This chain links TRBV3-1 (or the pseudogene TRBV3-2) with TRBJ2-3, with TRBD2 matching 7 bases. The J segment lost 4 bases and the V segment lost 3 bases, leaving 4 bases of the junction unmatched. This CDR3 has 14 amino acids. The germline V gene has CDR1 LGHDT and CDR2 YNNKEL (reference sequence). CDR3 coding DNA: TGTGCCAGCAGCCATCGGGGGGTAGCAGATACGCAGTATTTT. Its protein is CASSHRGVADTQYF.

The rearrangement links TRBV28 to TRBJ1-6, with a weak D call TRBD1 (5 bases). This CDR3 spans 17 amino acids. Germline V gene data show CDR1 as MDHEN and CDR2 as SYDVKM. The germline V and J ends were trimmed by 5 bases and 3 bases, with 17 bases remaining between them. DNA for the CDR3: TGTGCCAGCAGTCCGAGTCCGGGACTGAGCTATAATTCACCCCTCCACTTT. Translated: CASSPSPGLSYNSPLHF.

The chain employs TRBV12-3 or TRBV12-4 and TRBJ1-1; D not resolved. V lost 3 bases and J lost 1, with 6 bases in between. This CDR3 is 13 amino acids long. In nucleotides, the CDR3 is TGTGCCAGCAGTTTCGGGGAGAACACTGAAGCTTTCTTT. Residues: CASSFGENTEAFF.

The rearrangement uses TRBV6-1 and TRBJ2-3; 7 nucleotides agree with TRBD2. V was pared by 4 bases and J by 4 bases, with 14 bases of the junction left unmatched. In germline, CDR1 is MNHNS, CDR2 SASEGT. This CDR3 spans 17 amino acids. In DNA form, the CDR3 reads TGTGCCAGCAGTGCAACTAGCGAGCTCTCATTCGCAGATACGCAGTATTTT. Protein: CASSATSELSFADTQYF.

This clone was detected a few times. The chain couples TRBV11-2 to TRBJ1-1; D perhaps matches TRBD1 (6 bases). The V gene lost 3 bases and the J gene lost 4 bases, with 9 bases spanning the gap. Germline loops: CDR1 SGHAT, CDR2 FQNNGV. CDR3 length equals 13 residues. CDR3 region: CASSLTGATEAFF. Here the CDR3 DNA reads TGTGCCAGCAGCTTGACAGGTGCCACTGAAGCTTTCTTT.

This clone occurred a few times. The chain links TRBV6-4 to TRBJ2-3; 7 bases are a match to TRBD2. The V segment lost 6 bases and the J segment 2 bases; nucleotides outside the gene matches: 8. The CDR3 covers 15 residues. In germline, CDR1 is MRHNA, CDR2 SNTAGT. Written as DNA, the CDR3 is TGTGCCAGCAGCCCCGGGACTAAAGACACAGATACGCAGTATTTT. Protein sequence: CASSPGTKDTDTQYF.

This sequence joins TRBV19 and TRBJ2-7; TRBD1 agrees at 11 bases. This CDR3 contains 13 residues. J lost 6 bases, V lost 6 bases, and 4 bases had no gene match. The germline V gene encodes CDR1 LNHDA and CDR2 SQIVND (reference sequence). Written as DNA, the CDR3 is TGTGCCAGTAGCCCGGACAGGGGGCGCGAGCAGTACTTC. This translates into CASSPDRGREQYF.

The rearrangement links TRBV7-9 to TRBJ2-2, with 7 bases lining up with TRBD1. The V and J ends lost 5 bases and 6 bases, in that order; junction bases with no gene match: 9. The CDR3 is 15 amino acids. Germline V CDR1 and CDR2: SEHNR, FQNEAQ (reference sequence). CDR3 nucleotide sequence: TGTGCCAGCAGCCAAGACAGGGTGAGGTCCGGGGAGCTGTTTTTT. It is translated as CASSQDRVRSGELFF.

The chain carries TRBV27 and TRBJ1-1, with 7 nucleotides matching TRBD1. V shed 5 bases and J 6 bases; nucleotides not matched to a gene: 12. CDR1 MNHEY and CDR2 SMNVEV come from the germline V gene (reference sequence). There are 15 residues in the CDR3. CDR3 region: CASSPRGTPSSEAFF. DNA for the CDR3: TGTGCCAGCAGTCCCAGGGGGACACCGAGCTCTGAAGCTTTCTTT.

The chain uses TRBV6-5 and TRBJ2-1; the match to TRBD2 covers 11 bases. The CDR3 runs 15 residues. Germline lookup yields CDR1 MNHEY and CDR2 SVGAGI. J was trimmed by 7 bases and V by 3 bases; bases with no gene match: 5. This chain's CDR3 is CASSYSGGALNEQFF. The CDR3 DNA is TGTGCCAGCAGTTATAGCGGGGGGGCCTTAAATGAGCAGTTCTTC.

The CDR3 nucleotides are TGTGCCAGCAGCATAAACAATGAGCAGTTCTTC. Protein sequence: CASSINNEQFF. The chain combines TRBV7-8 with TRBJ2-1; D is uncertain. Trimming took off 5 bases at V and 5 bases at J, with 4 bases between the two ends. The germline V gene encodes CDR1 SGHVS and CDR2 FQNEAQ. This CDR3 has 11 residues.